The 18 T cell receptor beta chains in this list originate from one sample, sequenced in a study of T cell responses to AZD1222 COVID-19 vaccine. Measured with immunoSEQ multiplex PCR; TCRdb has only the in-frame clones, and not every one. The sample lists about 86,000 clones; more than 70% were seen once. The material sequenced was peripheral blood, taken 28 days after the second AZD1222 dose. All receptors derive from an adult who received the AZD1222 COVID-19 vaccine.

This clone was picked up one time. J is TRBJ2-1 and V is TRBV6-2 or TRBV6-3; 9 nucleotides align to TRBD1. CDR3 length: 16 amino acids. The germline gives CDR1 MNHEY, CDR2 SVGEGT. With 0 bases clipped from V and 4 bases from J, the junction kept 4 bases outside the gene matches. The CDR3 loop reads CASSYSTGTGYNEQFF. CDR3 DNA sequence: TGTGCCAGCAGTTACTCCACCGGGACAGGGTACAATGAGCAGTTCTTC.

V and J are TRBV10-1 and TRBJ1-4; D may be TRBD1 (6 bases). Trimming took off 6 bases at V and 10 bases at J, with 12 bases between the two ends. The CDR3 is made up of 12 amino acids. Germline V lookup: CDR1 WNHNN, CDR2 SYGVQD (reference sequence). The chain's CDR3 is CASSGDNSKLFF. For the CDR3, the DNA is TGCGCCAGCAGCGGGGACAATTCAAAACTGTTTTTT.

The chain links TRBV24-1 to TRBJ2-3; no clear D gene. V was pared by 6 bases and J by 0 bases, with 9 bases between. This CDR3 has 14 residues. CDR1 is KGHDR and CDR2 is SFDVKD in the germline V gene. CDR3 region: CATSLDSSTDTQYF. The DNA for the CDR3 is TGTGCCACCAGTTTGGATTCTAGCACAGATACGCAGTATTTT.

This clone was seen once. V and J are TRBV19 and TRBJ2-7; 9 bases align to TRBD1. V was clipped by 7 bases and J by 5 bases; unmatched bases: 6. Germline assignment: CDR1 LNHDA and CDR2 SQIVND (reference sequence). The CDR3 spans 13 residues. Here the CDR3 DNA reads TGTGCCAGTACATTTCGGACAGGGGACGAGCAGTACTTC. Encoded protein: CASTFRTGDEQYF.

The V and J genes are TRBV7-8 and TRBJ2-7, with 8 bases aligning to TRBD2. The CDR3 has 13 residues. Unmatched junction bases numbered 3, after V lost 1 base and J lost 7 bases. Germline CDR1 SGHVS, CDR2 FQNEAQ. The CDR3 sequence is CASSLGASGEQYF. Here the CDR3 DNA reads TGTGCCAGCAGCTTAGGTGCTAGCGGGGAGCAGTACTTC. Using reference TRBV7-8 and TRBJ2-7 for the parts outside the CDR3, the full variable domain is GAGVSQSPRYKVAKRGQDVALRCDPISGHVSLFWYQQALGQGPEFLTYFQNEAQLDKSGLPSDRFFAERPEGSVSTLKIQRTQQEDSAVYLCASSLGASGEQYFGPGTRLTVT.

This chain links TRBV7-2 with TRBJ1-3; D remains ambiguous. Germline V gene data show CDR1 as SGHTA and CDR2 as FQGNSA. The V end was cut by 0 bases, the J end by 0 bases, with 18 bases between. The CDR3 sequence is 19 residues long. CDR3 DNA sequence: TGTGCCAGCAGCTTAGCGCCCGTCCGGGGTGTTCGCTCTGGAAACACCATATATTTT. This translates into CASSLAPVRGVRSGNTIYF.

The rearrangement links TRBV12-3 or TRBV12-4 to TRBJ1-5; D is perhaps TRBD1 (5 bases). V dropped 1 base and J dropped 8 bases, with 9 bases sitting between them. The CDR3 contains 13 residues. The CDR3 DNA reads TGTGCCAGCAGTTTAGGGGGGGTAAAGCCCCAGCATTTT. Its protein product is CASSLGGVKPQHF.

This clone was detected only a few times. The V call is TRBV2, the J call TRBJ1-1; no reliable D call. Germline V gene data show CDR1 as SNHLY and CDR2 as FYNNEI. The V and J ends lost 3 bases and 1 base respectively, with 6 bases between them. This CDR3 has 13 residues. CDR3 DNA sequence: TGTGCCAGCAGTGAGTTCAAGAACACTGAAGCTTTCTTT. It codes for CASSEFKNTEAFF.

The chain employs TRBV2 and TRBJ1-5; the match to TRBD1 covers 7 bases. V shed 5 bases and J 5 bases; nucleotides not matched to a gene: 3. The germline CDR1 and CDR2 sequences are SNHLY and FYNNEI. CDR3 size: 13 residues. The CDR3 loop reads CASSLQGYQPQHF. DNA for the CDR3: TGTGCCAGCAGTCTACAGGGGTATCAGCCCCAGCATTTT.

The chain joins TRBV2 to TRBJ1-1, with D uncertain. Looked up from germline, CDR1 is SNHLY and CDR2 is FYNNEI. This CDR3 has 13 amino acids. Trimming pared 2 bases from V and 1 base from J, leaving 5 bases between. CDR3 region: CASSERENTEAFF. CDR3 bases: TGTGCCAGCAGTGAAAGGGAGAACACTGAAGCTTTCTTT.

The rearrangement joins TRBV19 to TRBJ1-2, with TRBD1 matching over 8 bases. This CDR3 contains 14 residues. The V segment lost 6 bases and the J segment 7 bases; nucleotides outside the gene matches: 10. Germline CDR1 is LNHDA and CDR2 is SQIVND (reference sequence). CDR3 protein: CASRSDRGAFGYTF. The CDR3 DNA reads TGTGCCAGTAGATCCGACAGGGGCGCATTTGGCTACACCTTC. Variable domain in full (rest from reference TRBV19 and TRBJ1-2): DGGITQSPKYLFRKEGQNVTLSCEQNLNHDAMYWYRQDPGQGLRLIYYSQIVNDFQKGDIAEGYSVSREKKESFPLTVTSAQKNPTAFYLCASRSDRGAFGYTFGSGTRLTVV.

The J gene is TRBJ1-2, the V gene TRBV18, with TRBD1 as a possible D gene (5 bases). The length of the CDR3 is 13 residues. V was shortened by 2 bases and J by 4 bases, with 8 bases between the two germline ends. Per the germline V gene, CDR1 is KGHSH and CDR2 is LQKENI. The CDR3 reads CASSPGRAYGYTF. The CDR3 region has the DNA TGTGCCAGCTCACCAGGCAGGGCCTATGGCTACACCTTC.

This clone was observed a single time. The chain carries TRBV5-3 and TRBJ2-3; no firm D call. TRBV5-3 is placed among ORFs of uncertain function. The CDR3 loop spans 11 amino acids. Trimming removed 6 bases at V and 4 bases at J, with 6 bases between. CDR3: CARIGADTQYF. DNA of the CDR3: TGTGCCAGAATTGGGGCAGATACGCAGTATTTT.

The rearrangement uses TRBV20-1 and TRBJ1-1, with D unresolved. This CDR3 contains 11 residues. Looked up from germline, CDR1 is DFQATT and CDR2 is SNEGSKA (reference sequence). V dropped 4 bases and J dropped 7 bases, with 10 bases sitting between them. The CDR3 loop is CSAMGTHEAFF. CDR3 coding DNA: TGCAGTGCTATGGGAACGCATGAAGCTTTCTTT.

The chain joins TRBV3-1 (or the pseudogene TRBV3-2) to TRBJ1-2; D remains unclear. The CDR3 loop spans 16 amino acids. CDR1 is LGHDT and CDR2 is YNNKEL in the germline V gene (reference sequence). V was shortened by 0 bases and J by 0 bases, with 11 bases between the two germline ends. The CDR3 is CASSQDFLGTNYGYTF. The CDR3 DNA follows: TGTGCCAGCAGCCAAGATTTTTTGGGGACTAACTATGGCTACACCTTC.

CDR3: CASSFDSTRGSPLHF. CDR3 nucleotide sequence: TGTGCCAGCAGCTTCGACTCCACAAGGGGTTCACCCCTCCACTTT. V usage is TRBV7-2 and J usage is TRBJ1-6; maybe TRBD1 (5 bases). V lost 3 bases and J lost 9, with 15 bases in between. Germline V lookup: CDR1 SGHTA, CDR2 FQGNSA. This CDR3 region has 15 residues.

J is TRBJ2-7 and V is TRBV5-1; D unclear. The CDR3 has 12 amino acids. Per germline, CDR1 SGHRS and CDR2 YFSETQ. Trimming pared 2 bases from V and 3 bases from J, leaving 6 bases between. The CDR3 loop is CASSFNSYEQYF. The CDR3 DNA is TGCGCCAGCAGCTTCAACAGCTACGAGCAGTACTTC.

The chain combines TRBV28 with TRBJ1-2; weak D call: TRBD1 (6 bases). Trimming removed 5 bases at V and 8 bases at J, with 15 bases between. The V gene's germline CDR1 is MDHEN and CDR2 SYDVKM. This CDR3 has 13 amino acids. CDR3 in amino acids: CASSRTVPPGYTF. CDR3 DNA: TGTGCCAGCAGTCGGACAGTTCCACCCGGCTACACCTTC.